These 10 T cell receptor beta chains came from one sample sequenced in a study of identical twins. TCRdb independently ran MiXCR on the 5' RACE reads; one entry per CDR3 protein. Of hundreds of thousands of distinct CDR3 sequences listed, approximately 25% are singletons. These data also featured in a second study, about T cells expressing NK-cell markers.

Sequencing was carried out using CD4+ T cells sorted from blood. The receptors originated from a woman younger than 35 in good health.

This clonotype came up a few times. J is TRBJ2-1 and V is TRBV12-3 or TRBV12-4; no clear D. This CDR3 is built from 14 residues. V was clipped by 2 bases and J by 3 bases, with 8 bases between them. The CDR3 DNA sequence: TGTGCCAGCAGTTTACGTCAGCTCTACAATGAGCAGTTCTTC. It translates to CASSLRQLYNEQFF.

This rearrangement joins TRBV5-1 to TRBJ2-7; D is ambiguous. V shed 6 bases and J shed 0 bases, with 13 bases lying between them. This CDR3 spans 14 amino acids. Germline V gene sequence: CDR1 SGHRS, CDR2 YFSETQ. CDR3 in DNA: TGCGCCAGCAAGGTAGAGGAGAGCTCCTACGAGCAGTACTTC. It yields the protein CASKVEESSYEQYF.

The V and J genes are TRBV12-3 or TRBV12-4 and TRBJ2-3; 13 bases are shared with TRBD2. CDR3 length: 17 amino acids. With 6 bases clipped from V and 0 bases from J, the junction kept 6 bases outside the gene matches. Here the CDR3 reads CASSTGTSGTSTDTQYF. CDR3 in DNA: TGTGCCAGCAGCACCGGGACTAGCGGGACTAGCACAGATACGCAGTATTTT.

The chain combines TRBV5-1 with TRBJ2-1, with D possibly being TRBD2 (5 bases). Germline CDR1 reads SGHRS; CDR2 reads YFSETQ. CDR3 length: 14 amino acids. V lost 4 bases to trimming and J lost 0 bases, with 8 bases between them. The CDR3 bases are TGCGCCAGCAGCGCGGGCAACTCCTACAATGAGCAGTTCTTC. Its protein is CASSAGNSYNEQFF. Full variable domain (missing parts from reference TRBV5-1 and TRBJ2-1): KAGVTQTPRYLIKTRGQQVTLSCSPISGHRSVSWYQQTPGQGLQFLFEYFSETQRNKGNFPGRFSGRQFSNSRSEMNVSTLELGDSALYLCASSAGNSYNEQFFGPGTRLTVL.

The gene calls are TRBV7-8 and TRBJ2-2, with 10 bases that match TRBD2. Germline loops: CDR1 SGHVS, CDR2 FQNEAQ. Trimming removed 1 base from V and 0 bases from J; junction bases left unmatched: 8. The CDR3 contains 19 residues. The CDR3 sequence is CASSLVSASGRTNTGELFF. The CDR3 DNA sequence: TGTGCCAGCAGCTTAGTCTCGGCTAGCGGGAGAACGAACACCGGGGAGCTGTTTTTT.

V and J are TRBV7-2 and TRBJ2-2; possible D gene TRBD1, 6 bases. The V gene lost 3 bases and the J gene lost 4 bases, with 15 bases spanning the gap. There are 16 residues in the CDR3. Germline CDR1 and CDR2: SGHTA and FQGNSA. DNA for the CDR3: TGTGCCAGCAGCTTGGGGGCATCCCTGGTCACCGGGGAGCTGTTTTTT. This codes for CASSLGASLVTGELFF. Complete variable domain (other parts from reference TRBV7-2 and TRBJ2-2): GAGVSQSPSNKVTEKGKDVELRCDPISGHTALYWYRQSLGQGLEFLIYFQGNSAPDKSGLPSDRFSAERTGGSVSTLTIQRTQQEDSAVYLCASSLGASLVTGELFFGEGSRLTVL.

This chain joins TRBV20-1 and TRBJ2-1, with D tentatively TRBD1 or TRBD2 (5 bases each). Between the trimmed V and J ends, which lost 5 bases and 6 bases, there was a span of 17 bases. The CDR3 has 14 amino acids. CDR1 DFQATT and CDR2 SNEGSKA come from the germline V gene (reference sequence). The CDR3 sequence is CSARGWSRGNEQFF. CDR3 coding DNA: TGCAGTGCTCGGGGCTGGTCCCGGGGCAATGAGCAGTTCTTC.

The CDR3 DNA is TGTGCCATCAGGGGTTGGGGCAATCAGCCCCAGCATTTT. Encoded protein: CAIRGWGNQPQHF. The V call is TRBV10-3, the J call TRBJ1-5; D remains ambiguous. This CDR3 is built from 13 residues. Between the trimmed V and J ends, which lost 6 bases and 2 bases, there was a span of 8 bases. The germline gives CDR1 ENHRY, CDR2 SYGVKD.

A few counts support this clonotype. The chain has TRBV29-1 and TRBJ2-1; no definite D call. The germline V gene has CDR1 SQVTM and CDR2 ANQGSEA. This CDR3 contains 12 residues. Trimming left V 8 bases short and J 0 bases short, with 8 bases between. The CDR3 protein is CSSRSSYNEQFF. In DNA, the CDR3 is TGCAGCTCCCGCTCCTCCTACAATGAGCAGTTCTTC.

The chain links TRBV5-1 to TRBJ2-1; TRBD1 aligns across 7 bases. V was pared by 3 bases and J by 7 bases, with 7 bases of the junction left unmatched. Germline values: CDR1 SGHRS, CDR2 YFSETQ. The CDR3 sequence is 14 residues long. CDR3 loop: CASSSTTGRNEQFF. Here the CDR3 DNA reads TGCGCCAGCAGCTCTACGACAGGGAGAAATGAGCAGTTCTTC.